Described below is a single T cell receptor beta chain sequence and its context. Its target antigen remains unknown. Within one base of it there is no much larger clone, and no base qualities were kept. This specimen's time point label, interpreted: about 28 days (+/-7) after the second vaccine dose. AZD1222 recipients given second doses at about 4 weeks or at about 12 weeks were pooled, since spike-specific TCR depth and breadth were not found to differ between the two schedules. Samples from vaccinated people were obtained from the UK trials COV001 and COV002, which included a single-blind randomized controlled phase 2/3 trial of AZD1222 (ChAdOx1 nCoV-19) in healthy adults. For TCRbeta chain sequencing, PBMC samples were collected from trial participants at day 0 and at day 28 after the second dose. This sample was taken from a study of T cell responses to AZD1222 COVID-19 vaccine (TCRdb year 2021). A note on the overall study: TCR sequencing covered approximately 230 trial participants: 200 to 210 given two doses of AZD1222 and 26 given two doses of MenACWY control vaccine. Trial participants were enrolled by age into 18-55, 56-69 and 70-plus year subgroups, with roughly 150, 30 and 60 TCR-sequenced participants respectively. Study-wide conclusions, independent of this receptor: The vaccine-associated CD4 TCRs covered the entire spike protein, and the dominant responses fell in regions 160-218 and 743-854. Conclusions about previously exposed vaccinees were limited because only six AZD1222 recipients were SARS-CoV-2 seropositive at baseline. Because no day 14 peak-response samples were available, repertoires were characterized only after the peak T cell response. The 56-69-year group was small, and its depth increase did not reach significance, likely because of low power. Most participants were white British and females outnumbered males, and the authors suggested that clonal diversity may have been underestimated. Reportedly, close to half of the unique spike-specific TCRs recognized epitopes lying outside the regions that are mutated in the B.1.351 and B.1.1.7 variants. A significant rise in spike-specific TCR breadth and depth was observed after two AZD1222 doses relative to day 0 and relative to MenACWY recipients.

For this chain, trimming is 3 bases at the V end and 6 bases at the J end, and the number of junction bases without a gene match is 7. As encoded in the germline V gene (reference sequence), CDR1 is LGHDT while CDR2 is YNNKEL. The CDR3 goes from the cysteine to the phenylalanine over 16 residues. Only the CDR3 DNA stays, 48 bases, in frame from base 1. The CDR3 regions of human TCRbeta chains were analyzed by immunosequencing. Regarding the original processing steps: Repertoire TCRs were matched against a reference library of SARS-CoV-2-specific TCRs generated with the MIRA antigen-specificity platform. Breadth was defined as the fraction of unique TCRs that were SARS-CoV-2-associated, and depth was defined as the fraction of total T cells that were SARS-CoV-2-associated. Each spike-specific TCR was assigned to its reactive spike region and to a CD4 or CD8 class using the MIRA data. Log10-transformed breadth and depth values were compared by one-way ANOVA with Sidak's multiple comparisons tests. TCRdb holds this immuneACCESS table with in-frame rearrangements only. Some clones are missing; in checked studies, unresolved V genes explain under half, and the rest has no known cause. The DNA was the basis for D and trimming; V, J and clone size are from that table. The table for this sample lists under 150,000 clones; 85% to 95% of them were counted only once. Jointly, the top ten make up roughly 10% of the sample.

Recombination connected TRBV3-1 (or the pseudogene TRBV3-2) to TRBJ2-1, and TRBD2 matches 11 of the central bases. This TCR was sampled from an adult who received the AZD1222 COVID-19 vaccine. This sample comprised peripheral blood, obtained 28 days after the second AZD1222 dose. This receptor carries the CDR3 CASSQWASGGSNEQFF. The sequence in DNA is TGTGCCAGCAGCCAGTGGGCTAGCGGGGGGTCCAATGAGCAGTTCTTC.